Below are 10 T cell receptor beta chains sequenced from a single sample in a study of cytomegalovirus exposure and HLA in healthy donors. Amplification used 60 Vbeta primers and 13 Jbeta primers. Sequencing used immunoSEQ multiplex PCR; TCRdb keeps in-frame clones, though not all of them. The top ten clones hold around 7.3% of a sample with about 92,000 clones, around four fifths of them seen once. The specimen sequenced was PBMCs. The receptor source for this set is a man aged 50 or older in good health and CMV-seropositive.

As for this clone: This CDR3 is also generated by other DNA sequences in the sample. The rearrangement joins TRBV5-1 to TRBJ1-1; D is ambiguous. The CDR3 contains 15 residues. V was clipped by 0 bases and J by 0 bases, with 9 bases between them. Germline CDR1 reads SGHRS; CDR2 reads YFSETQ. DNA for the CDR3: TGCGCCAGCAGCTTGGTGGCCGACTTGAACACTGAAGCTTTCTTT. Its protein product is CASSLVADLNTEAFF.

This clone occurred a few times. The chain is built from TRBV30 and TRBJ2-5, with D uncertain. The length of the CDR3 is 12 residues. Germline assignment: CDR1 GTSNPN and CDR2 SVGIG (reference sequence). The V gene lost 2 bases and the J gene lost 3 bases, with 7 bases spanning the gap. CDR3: CAWSTRKETQYF. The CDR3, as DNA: TGTGCCTGGAGTACCAGGAAAGAGACCCAGTACTTC.

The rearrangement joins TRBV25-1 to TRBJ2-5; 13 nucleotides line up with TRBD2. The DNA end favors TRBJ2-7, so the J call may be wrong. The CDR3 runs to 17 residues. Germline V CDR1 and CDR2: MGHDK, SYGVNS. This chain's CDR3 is CASSRLAGGVSSYEQYF. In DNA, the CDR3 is TGTGCCAGCTCGAGACTAGCGGGGGGCGTAAGCTCCTACGAGCAGTACTTC.

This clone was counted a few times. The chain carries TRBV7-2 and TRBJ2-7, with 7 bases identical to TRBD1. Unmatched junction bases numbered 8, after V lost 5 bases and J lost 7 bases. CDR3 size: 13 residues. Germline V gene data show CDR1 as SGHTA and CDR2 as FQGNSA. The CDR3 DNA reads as TGTGCCAGCAGCCTTACAGGGGTGCAGGAGCAGTACTTC. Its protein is CASSLTGVQEQYF.

The CDR3 is CASSLAAGSTDTQYF. Here the CDR3 DNA reads TGTGCCAGCAGCTTAGCAGCGGGGAGCACAGATACGCAGTATTTT. V and J are TRBV7-9 and TRBJ2-3; 7 bases agree with TRBD2. Trimming took 0 bases from V and 0 from J; bases not matched to a gene: 0. Germline V lookup: CDR1 SEHNR, CDR2 FQNEAQ (reference sequence). The CDR3 spans 15 residues.

CDR3 nucleotide sequence: TGTGCCAGCAGCCCGACAGGGAGAACCGGGGAGCTGTTTTTT. Encoded protein: CASSPTGRTGELFF. The chain employs TRBV7-6 and TRBJ2-2, with 7 bases lining up with TRBD1. V shed 5 bases, J shed 5 bases, and the junction held 5 bases outside the gene matches. Germline V gene lookup returns CDR1 SGHVS and CDR2 FNYEAQ. The CDR3 has 14 amino acids.

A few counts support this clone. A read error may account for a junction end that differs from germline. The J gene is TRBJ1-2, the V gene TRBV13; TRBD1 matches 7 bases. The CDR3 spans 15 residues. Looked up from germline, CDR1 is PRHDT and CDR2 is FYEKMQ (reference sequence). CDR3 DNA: TGTGCCAGCAGCTCAACAGGGGTCGTAAACTATGGCTACCCCTTC. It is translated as CASSSTGVVNYGYPF.

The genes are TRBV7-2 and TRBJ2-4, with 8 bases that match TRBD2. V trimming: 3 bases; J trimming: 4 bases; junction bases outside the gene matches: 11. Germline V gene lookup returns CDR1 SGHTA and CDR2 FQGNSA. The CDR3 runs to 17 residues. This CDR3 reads CASSFFPPASGKNIQYF. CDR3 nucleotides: TGTGCCAGCAGCTTTTTTCCCCCCGCTAGCGGGAAAAACATTCAGTACTTC.

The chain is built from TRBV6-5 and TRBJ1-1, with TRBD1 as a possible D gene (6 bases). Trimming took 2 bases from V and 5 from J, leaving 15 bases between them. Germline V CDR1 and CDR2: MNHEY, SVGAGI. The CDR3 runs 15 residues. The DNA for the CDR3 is TGTGCCAGCAGTTACGGGGCGGGGGCAGGAACTGAAGCTTTCTTT. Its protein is CASSYGAGAGTEAFF.

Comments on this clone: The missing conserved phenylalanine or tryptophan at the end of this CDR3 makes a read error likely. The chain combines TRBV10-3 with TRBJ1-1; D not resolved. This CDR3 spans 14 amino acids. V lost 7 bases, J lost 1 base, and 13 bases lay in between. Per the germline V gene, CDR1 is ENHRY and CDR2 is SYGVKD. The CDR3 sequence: CAITIGGENTEAFL. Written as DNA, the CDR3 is TGTGCCATCACCATCGGTGGGGAGAACACTGAAGCTTTCCTT.